This T cell receptor beta chain was identified in a study of T cells in Graves' hyperthyroidism and ophthalmopathy (dated by TCRdb to between 2019 and 2020). Some background on the complete study: Peripheral blood samples were taken at initial diagnosis, before any treatment was given. In addition, the study compared T-cell repertoires in thyroid tissue and in blood from over 5 Graves' hyperthyroidism patients. Once sampling was done, hyperthyroidism patients were given methimazole at a starting dose of 30 mg daily, whereas ophthalmopathy patients were given high-dose intravenous methylprednisolone. For training and testing, the 95 to 100 patients in the discovery cohort were randomly divided in a 7:3 ratio. To identify distinguishing TCR V-J signatures, a discovery cohort of roughly 100 patients was used, comprising some 45 with Graves' ophthalmopathy and some 60 with stable Graves' hyperthyroidism. The paper describes TCR Vbeta CDR3 sequencing of about 140 peripheral blood samples, made up of approximately 40 ophthalmopathy patients, more than 70 hyperthyroidism patients and 17 progressor patients. An independent validation cohort of about 19 hyperthyroidism patients and approximately 17 patients who later progressed to ophthalmopathy tested prospective prediction of ophthalmopathy. Points the paper makes about the study in general: In cross-validation, a model built on a 13 V-J signature told ophthalmopathy apart from stable hyperthyroidism with roughly 87% sensitivity and approximately 84% specificity, and in testing the same model reached 80%/75%. Most expanded thyroid clonotypes (frequency above 0.001) were also found in blood, which suggests that blood repertoires may mirror thyroid immune responses. No statistical method was used to fix the sample size in advance, and group allocation was not hidden from the investigators. In validation, the model predicted progression to ophthalmopathy with over 60% sensitivity and around 72% specificity, a median of approximately 6.5 months before onset.

This clonotype turned up a few times. Its recognized antigen is unknown. The input lacks base qualities; no much larger clone sits a single base away. CDR1 and CDR2 were assigned from the germline V gene as SGHDT and YYEEEE. Reading from cysteine to phenylalanine, the CDR3 counts 17 amino acids. The only DNA kept is the CDR3, 51 bases in frame from the first base. V lost 2 bases and J lost 0 bases; the stretch between them is 17 bases long. TCR beta CDR3 regions were amplified from RNA transcripts. The first round of RT-PCR for the TCR CDR3 was performed with the HTBI primer set and the Qiagen OneStep RT-PCR kit. Libraries were constructed in a second round of multiplex PCR, after which size selection and purification were performed. Sequencing of the libraries was done on an Illumina HiSeq2000 using paired-end 100 bp reads. In the paper's pipeline: SOAPnuke was used to process the raw data, throwing out any read that contained adapters or uncalled bases, had a mean Phred below 15, or lacked an exact constant-primer or identifier match. High-quality paired reads were merged with COPE v1.2.5, and unique nucleotide sequences were defined as clonotypes. Clonotypes were aligned to IMGT TRBV, TRBD and TRBJ reference segments using MiTCR v1.1. Only V-J combinations with frequency above 0.0001, covering about 99% of repertoires, were analysed. The TCS score was defined as F50 (clonal expansion) divided by E x V (chaos), with BLOSUM62-based TCRdist calculated between CDR3 peptides within each V-J. Welch's t-statistics and random forest reduced roughly 540 V-J features to 13, which were used in a naive Bayes classifier (R e1071). Starting from the raw public reads, TCRdb applied fastp trimming at Q25, assembled clones with MiXCR and retained in-frame beta chains. Rows with one shared CDR3 protein collapse into an entry with the most common genes and DNA. The V and J calls were determined by TCRdb, not by the authors. This sample lists fewer than 550,000 distinct CDR3 sequences; 15% to 19% were detected once. The top ten clonotypes cover approximately 14% of the sample.

A patient counted as having stable Graves' hyperthyroidism if no progression to ophthalmopathy occurred over 18 months of follow-up. Hyperthyroidism patients were newly diagnosed, with disease duration under 2 months, and aged 18 to 65 years. Any patient with an uncontrolled infection, another autoimmune disease, pregnancy or lactation was excluded. Diagnoses were based on clinical symptoms, serum thyroxine and TRAb, thyroid ultrasound and orbital computed tomography. Ficoll-Paque density gradient centrifugation was used to isolate PBMCs from approximately 11 ml of fresh peripheral blood. Total RNA was extracted using Trizol reagent, and RNA quality was assessed on an Agilent 2100 Bioanalyzer.

This receptor was obtained from a woman aged 18-35 years with Graves' hyperthyroidism. Sequenced: blood. This chain joins TRBV5-6 to TRBJ1-1, with a tentative D gene TRBD1 over 5 matching bases. At the DNA level, the sequence is TGTGCCAGCAGCTTTGGCCCTCCAGGGCGGATGAACACTGAAGCTTTCTTT. This is translated as CASSFGPPGRMNTEAFF.